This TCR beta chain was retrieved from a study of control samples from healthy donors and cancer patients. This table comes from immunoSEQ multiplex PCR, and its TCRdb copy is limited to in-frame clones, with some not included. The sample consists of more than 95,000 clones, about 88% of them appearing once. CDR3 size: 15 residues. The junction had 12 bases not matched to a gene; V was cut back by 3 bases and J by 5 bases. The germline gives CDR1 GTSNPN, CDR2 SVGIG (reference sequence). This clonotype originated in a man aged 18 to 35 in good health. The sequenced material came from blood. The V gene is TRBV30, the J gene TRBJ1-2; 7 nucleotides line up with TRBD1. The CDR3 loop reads CAWRDDRDRAYGYTF. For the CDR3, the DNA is TGTGCCTGGAGAGACGATCGGGACAGAGCTTATGGCTACACCTTC.